The clone carrying this T cell receptor (beta chain) was counted between two and nine times. Its cognate antigen is unknown. The data were obtained in a study of T-cell memory formation after mild COVID-19. Whole-study findings and limits: Day 15 to 85 contractors were CD4/CD8 balanced; later expanders leaned CD4+.

TCRdb fed the 5' RACE reads into MiXCR, producing one record per CDR3 protein. The table has roughly 190,000 distinct CDR3 sequences, roughly a tenth seen once. The length of the CDR3 is 15 residues. J gave up 3 bases and V 7 bases, and 7 bases lay outside the gene matches. CDR1 SGHRS and CDR2 YFSETQ come from the germline V gene. The chain has TRBV5-1 and TRBJ2-2; 9 bases fit TRBD1. Sequences were obtained from PBMCs or a T cell subset sorted from them (not recorded which). The origin of this receptor is a man aged 18 to 29 who had mild COVID-19 (a few samples of this study predate the infection). Cell type and time point are not known. The CDR3 spells CASHSGTGYTGELFF. DNA of the CDR3: TGCGCCAGCCACTCGGGGACAGGGTACACCGGGGAGCTGTTTTTT.